The 4 T cell receptor beta chains given below trace back to one sample, sequenced in a study of cytomegalovirus exposure and HLA in healthy donors. PCR was performed using 60 Vbeta and 13 Jbeta primers. The method was immunoSEQ multiplex PCR; TCRdb's version includes in-frame clones alone and lacks a portion of them. The sample lists about 130,000 clones, 70% to 85% occurring once. Sequenced input: PBMCs. These receptors all stem from a boy aged 5-17 years in good health and CMV-seronegative.

The sample holds one count of this clone. This chain uses TRBV15 with TRBJ1-2; D unresolved. The V and J ends lost 5 bases and 0 bases respectively, with 16 bases between them. The CDR3 spans 16 residues. The germline V gene has CDR1 LNHNV and CDR2 YYDKDF (reference sequence). CDR3 DNA sequence: TGTGCCACCAGCTCCCCCCGTGTGGGAGCTAACTATGGCTACACCTTC. It translates to CATSSPRVGANYGYTF.

The V call is TRBV9, the J call TRBJ1-2; 7 bases map to TRBD1. The CDR3 extends over 12 amino acids. Germline V gives CDR1 SGDLS, CDR2 YYNGEE. Losses at the gene ends were 3 bases for V and 8 bases for J; bases not matched to a gene: 4. As DNA, the CDR3 is TGTGCCAGCAGCGGACAGGGAAGCGGCTACACCTTC. This translates into CASSGQGSGYTF. The full variable domain, with the rest looked up from reference TRBV9 and TRBJ1-2, is DSGVTQTPKHLITATGQRVTLRCSPRSGDLSVYWYQQSLDQGLQFLIQYYNGEERAKGNILERFSAQQFPDLHSELNLSSLELGDSALYFCASSGQGSGYTFGSGTRLTVV.

The CDR3 loop reads CASSLDRGLLYEQYF. The CDR3 nucleotides are TGCGCCAGCAGCTTGGACAGGGGGCTCCTCTACGAGCAGTACTTC. The rearrangement joins TRBV5-1 to TRBJ2-7, with TRBD1 matching 9 bases. Per the germline V gene, CDR1 is SGHRS and CDR2 is YFSETQ. Losses at the gene ends were 0 bases for V and 3 bases for J; bases not matched to a gene: 4. The CDR3 has 15 amino acids.

V gene TRBV5-1 combines with J gene TRBJ2-1, with 7 bases that match TRBD2. The germline CDR1 and CDR2 sequences are SGHRS and YFSETQ. The CDR3 runs 16 residues. V gave up 3 bases and J gave up 5 bases; unmatched junction bases: 11. The CDR3: CASSSMGEGMDNEQFF. Here the CDR3 DNA reads TGCGCCAGCAGCTCCATGGGGGAGGGGATGGACAATGAGCAGTTCTTC.